The clone carrying this TCR beta chain has a handful of counts. The CDR3 extends over 16 amino acids. Trimming cost V 1 base and J 5 bases, with 17 bases left between them. From germline, CDR1 is SGHTA and CDR2 FQGNSA. TCRdb re-derived calls from the RT-PCR reads in MiXCR, one entry per CDR3 protein. The sample yields about 150,000 distinct CDR3 sequences, roughly two fifths seen once. The sample comes from a study of patients and donors after allogeneic stem cell transplantation. The source material was blood, either unsorted or a sorted T cell fraction (not recorded which). This TCR was recovered from a human donor who was either an allogeneic HSCT recipient or a stem cell or donor lymphocyte infusion donor (not recorded which). It is not recorded whose cells these are; they may come from a transplant donor. The V gene is TRBV7-2, the J gene TRBJ1-2; TRBD1 is a possible D gene (6 bases). The CDR3 DNA reads TGTGCCAGCAGCTTAGTCAGGGGACCGAGGTATTATGGCTACACCTTC. It specifies CASSLVRGPRYYGYTF.